The subject of this entry is one T cell receptor beta chain. The antigen remains undetermined. Although they were nominally healthy when sampled, donors likely had unrecorded immune exposures. This entry belongs to a study of cytomegalovirus exposure and HLA in healthy donors. In the study overall: An earlier analysis found roughly 110 million unique TCR beta sequences from approximately 200 million T cells.

The CDR3 is 14 residues long. From germline, CDR1 is SGDLS and CDR2 YYNGEE. Trimming took 4 bases from V and 2 from J, leaving 11 bases between them. Study conclusions and caveats: Later analysis associated a missense DCLRE1C variant with TCR beta V- and J-gene trimming. A later analysis showed TCR association rates differing by HLA locus, peaking at DRB1 and lowest at HLA-C.

The study ran its PCR with 60 Vbeta and 13 Jbeta primers. Repertoires were generated with immunoSEQ multiplex PCR, while TCRdb's copy carries only in-frame clones and drops some. The sample lists fewer than 350,000 clones, about 90% occurring once. The material sequenced was PBMCs. This sequence originates from a woman under 30 in good health and CMV-seronegative. This chain joins TRBV9 and TRBJ2-3, with unresolved D. CDR3 in DNA: TGTGCCAGCAGCACCGATGGGCCCACAGATACGCAGTATTTT. Its protein is CASSTDGPTDTQYF. Variable domain in full (rest from reference TRBV9 and TRBJ2-3): DSGVTQTPKHLITATGQRVTLRCSPRSGDLSVYWYQQSLDQGLQFLIQYYNGEERAKGNILERFSAQQFPDLHSELNLSSLELGDSALYFCASSTDGPTDTQYFGPGTRLTVL.